This TCR beta chain was captured by sequencing in a study of blood T cell repertoires in COVID-19. Overall study: The origin of the acute and convalescent COVID-19 samples was the United States, Italy and Spain. T cells, B-cell-depleted T cells, or PBMCs supplied cDNA or gDNA.

Per the original methods: Reference gene primer amplification in the assay estimated nucleated cell counts. Only in-frame clones appear in the TCRdb table, and some are missing; sequencing was by immunoSEQ multiplex PCR. That table gives V, J and clone size, and the DNA gave D and trimming. This table has about 190,000 clones, around 85% appearing once. The germline gives CDR1 MNHEY, CDR2 SMNVEV (reference sequence). V was shortened by 8 bases and J by 5 bases, with 15 bases between the two germline ends. The CDR3 totals 13 residues. V usage is TRBV27 and J usage is TRBJ1-2; D might be TRBD1 (6 bases). This TCR came from a man aged 30 to 45 with acute or convalescent COVID-19. The sample comprised peripheral blood. For the CDR3, the DNA is TGTGCCAGCGGCCCACAGGGAGATTATGGCTACACCTTC. This codes for CASGPQGDYGYTF.